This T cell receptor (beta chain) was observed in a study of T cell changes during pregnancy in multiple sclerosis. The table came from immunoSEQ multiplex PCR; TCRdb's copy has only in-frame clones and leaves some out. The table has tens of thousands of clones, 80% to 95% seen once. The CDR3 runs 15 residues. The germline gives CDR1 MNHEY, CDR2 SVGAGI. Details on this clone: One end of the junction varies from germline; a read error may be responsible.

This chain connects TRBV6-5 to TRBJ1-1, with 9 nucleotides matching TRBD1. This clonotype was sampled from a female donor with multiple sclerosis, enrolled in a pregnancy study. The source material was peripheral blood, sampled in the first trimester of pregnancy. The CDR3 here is CACRARDRANTEAFF. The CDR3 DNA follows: TGTGCCTGCAGGGCCCGGGACAGGGCGAACACTGAAGCTTTCTTT.